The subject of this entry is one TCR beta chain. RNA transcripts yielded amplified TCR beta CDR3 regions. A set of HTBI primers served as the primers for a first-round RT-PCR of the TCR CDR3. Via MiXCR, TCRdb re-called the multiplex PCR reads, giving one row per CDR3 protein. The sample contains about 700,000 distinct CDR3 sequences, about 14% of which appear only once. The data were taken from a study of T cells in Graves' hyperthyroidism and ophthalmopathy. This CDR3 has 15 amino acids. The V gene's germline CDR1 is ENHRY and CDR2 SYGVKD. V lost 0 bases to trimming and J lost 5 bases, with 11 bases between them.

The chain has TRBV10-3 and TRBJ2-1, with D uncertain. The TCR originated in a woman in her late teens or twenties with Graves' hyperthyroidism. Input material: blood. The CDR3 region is CAISESYTANNEQFF. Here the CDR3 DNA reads TGTGCCATCAGTGAGTCTTACACAGCCAACAATGAGCAGTTCTTC.